The 14 T cell receptor beta chains below all came from one sample that was sequenced in a study of shared clonotypes between healthy human individuals. TCRdb keeps only in-frame clones here, not all; method: immunoSEQ multiplex PCR. The repertoire consists of fewer than 650,000 clones, with 75% to 85% occurring once and the leading ten covering about an eighth. Source material: PBMCs. The receptors were gathered from a woman in her thirties or forties in good health. Some clones in this sample may be carry-over from other donors' samples.

The rearrangement uses TRBV6-6 and TRBJ2-3; 16 positions match TRBD2. V lost 6 bases, J lost 6 bases, and 3 bases stayed unmatched. CDR1 is MNHNY and CDR2 is SVGAGI in the germline V gene (reference sequence). The CDR3 length is 15 residues. The CDR3 spells CASRGLAGGGDTQYF. The CDR3 DNA follows: TGTGCCAGCAGGGGACTAGCGGGAGGGGGGGATACGCAGTATTTT.

CDR3 sequence: CASSPGLAGVSYEQYF. Written as DNA, the CDR3 is TGTGCCAGCAGCCCTGGACTAGCGGGAGTTTCCTACGAGCAGTACTTC. V and J are TRBV5-4 and TRBJ2-5, with 13 bases that match TRBD2. TRBJ2-7 matches the DNA end more closely, so the J call is doubtful. The germline V gene has CDR1 SGHNT and CDR2 YYREEE (reference sequence). This CDR3 has 16 residues.

The V call is TRBV18, the J call TRBJ2-2; D possibly corresponds to TRBD2 (6 bases). Germline V CDR1 and CDR2: KGHSH, LQKENI. The ends were cut back, 4 bases at V and 7 bases at J, with 16 bases in the middle. The CDR3 extends over 15 amino acids. The CDR3 reads CASSQTTLADGELFF. As DNA, the CDR3 is TGTGCCAGCTCACAAACAACTTTAGCGGACGGGGAGCTGTTTTTT. Variable domain in full (rest from reference TRBV18 and TRBJ2-2): NAGVMQNPRHLVRRRGQEARLRCSPMKGHSHVYWYRQLPEEGLKFMVYLQKENIIDESGMPKERFSAEFPKEGPSILRIQQVVRGDSAAYFCASSQTTLADGELFFGEGSRLTVL.

This clone was seen only a few times. CDR3 residues: CASRETGSYTEAFF. In DNA, the CDR3 is TGTGCCAGCAGGGAAACAGGGTCCTACACTGAAGCTTTCTTT. The chain employs TRBV28 and TRBJ1-1; TRBD1 is a possible D gene (6 bases). Trimming removed 6 bases at V and 3 bases at J, with 14 bases between. CDR3 length: 14 amino acids. Germline CDR1 and CDR2: MDHEN and SYDVKM. Using reference TRBV28 and TRBJ1-1 for the parts outside the CDR3, the full variable domain is DVKVTQSSRYLVKRTGEKVFLECVQDMDHENMFWYRQDPGLGLRLIYFSYDVKMKEKGDIPEGYSVSREKKERFSLILESASTNQTSMYLCASRETGSYTEAFFGQGTRLTVV.

J is TRBJ2-1 and V is TRBV7-9; D uncertain. Germline CDR1 SEHNR, CDR2 FQNEAQ (reference sequence). Trimming took off 5 bases at V and 9 bases at J, with 17 bases between the two ends. The CDR3 runs 14 residues. The CDR3 nucleotides read TGTGCCAGCAGCCCCGAGGCTGTGGTCGGTGAGCAGTTCTTC. It encodes CASSPEAVVGEQFF.

This clone was detected many times. V and J are TRBV25-1 and TRBJ1-1; D gene ambiguous. The germline gives CDR1 MGHDK, CDR2 SYGVNS. The V end was cut by 4 bases, the J end by 1 base, with 10 bases between. CDR3 length: 14 residues. The CDR3: CASSGAGRNTEAFF. The CDR3 bases are TGTGCCAGCAGTGGGGCAGGACGGAACACTGAAGCTTTCTTT.

This chain joins TRBV7-2 and TRBJ1-1; TRBD1 agrees at 7 bases. The CDR3 runs to 14 residues. Per germline, CDR1 SGHTA and CDR2 FQGNSA. J was trimmed by 0 bases and V by 4 bases; bases with no gene match: 2. CDR3 DNA: TGTGCCAGCAGCTCGGACAGGTTGAACACTGAAGCTTTCTTT. This translates into CASSSDRLNTEAFF.

This clone was observed a few times. This rearrangement joins TRBV2 to TRBJ2-3; the match to TRBD1 covers 7 bases. This CDR3 region has 14 residues. The V gene end was trimmed by 8 bases and the J gene end by 5 bases; junction bases not matched to a gene: 10. In germline, CDR1 is SNHLY, CDR2 FYNNEI. The CDR3 sequence: CASRSRGSQDTQYF. The CDR3 coding sequence is TGTGCCAGCCGCTCCAGGGGGTCTCAAGATACGCAGTATTTT.

The chain recombines TRBV5-4 with TRBJ2-1; D gene ambiguous. The CDR3 is 13 amino acids. The V end was cut by 0 bases, the J end by 10 bases, with 11 bases between. CDR1 and CDR2 (germline): SGHNT, YYREEE (reference sequence). CDR3 sequence reads: CASSLAGPYEQFF. CDR3 in DNA: TGTGCCAGCAGCTTGGCAGGCCCATACGAGCAGTTCTTC.

The count of this clone is one. The V call is TRBV12-5, the J call TRBJ2-1, with D perhaps TRBD2 (6 bases). There are 17 residues in the CDR3. Germline lookup yields CDR1 LGHNT and CDR2 FRNRAP. V shed 6 bases and J shed 5 bases, with 23 bases lying between them. The CDR3 loop reads CASGNSALGGTHNEQFF. CDR3 nucleotides: TGTGCTAGTGGCAATTCCGCTTTGGGGGGAACACACAATGAGCAGTTCTTC.

The J gene is TRBJ1-2, the V gene TRBV7-3, with D uncertain. V lost 0 bases, J lost 8 bases, and 13 bases lay in between. The germline V gene has CDR1 SGHTA and CDR2 FQGTGA. This CDR3 spans 14 amino acids. The chain's CDR3 is CASSLTSPEEGYTF. The CDR3 nucleotides are TGTGCCAGCAGCTTAACGTCACCGGAGGAAGGCTACACCTTC.

The genes are TRBV4-2 and TRBJ2-3, with 9 bases that match TRBD2. This CDR3 has 17 amino acids. V gave up 3 bases and J gave up 4 bases; unmatched junction bases: 11. Germline V gene sequence: CDR1 LGHNA, CDR2 YNFKEQ. The CDR3 region has the DNA TGTGCCAGCAGCCAGACCAAAACGGGACTAGCCCCAGATACGCAGTATTTT. Its translation is CASSQTKTGLAPDTQYF.

J is TRBJ1-2 and V is TRBV4-1; 10 nucleotides agree with TRBD1. Germline V gene data show CDR1 as MGHRA and CDR2 as YSYEKL. J gave up 5 bases and V 4 bases, and 4 bases lay outside the gene matches. The CDR3 has 14 amino acids. The CDR3 sequence: CASSRQGAGYGYTF. CDR3 coding DNA: TGCGCCAGCAGCCGACAGGGGGCCGGGTATGGCTACACCTTC.

This chain links TRBV5-6 with TRBJ2-2, with 7 bases aligning to TRBD1. The V segment lost 4 bases and the J segment 4 bases; nucleotides outside the gene matches: 7. The CDR3 runs to 15 residues. CDR1 is SGHDT and CDR2 is YYEEEE in the germline V gene. CDR3 amino acids: CASSLRTGSTGELFF. The CDR3 DNA reads as TGTGCCAGCAGCCTAAGGACAGGCAGCACCGGGGAGCTGTTTTTT.